These 14 T cell receptor beta chains share one sample of origin, sequenced in a study of cytomegalovirus exposure and HLA in healthy donors. The PCR had 60 Vbeta and 13 Jbeta primers. Only in-frame clones appear in the TCRdb table, and some are missing; sequencing was by immunoSEQ multiplex PCR. The sample lists 120,000 to 150,000 clones, 79% occurring once. Sequencing was done on a sample of PBMCs. These receptors all come from a woman between 40 and 50 years old in good health and CMV-seropositive.

In its sample, this clone was seen once. The chain links TRBV7-2 to TRBJ2-2, with 7 bases fitting TRBD1. Germline loops: CDR1 SGHTA, CDR2 FQGNSA. With V trimmed by 4 bases and J by 1 base, 3 bases remained unmatched. CDR3 length equals 15 residues. The CDR3 sequence: CASSSGTVNTGELFF. In DNA, the CDR3 is TGTGCCAGCAGCTCCGGGACAGTGAACACCGGGGAGCTGTTTTTT.

This chain links TRBV28 with TRBJ1-5, with 9 bases aligning to TRBD1. Per the germline V gene, CDR1 is MDHEN and CDR2 is SYDVKM. The CDR3 is 19 residues long. V trimming: 6 bases; J trimming: 2 bases; junction bases outside the gene matches: 17. The CDR3 spells CASSPTGGERASGNQPQHF. In DNA form, the CDR3 reads TGTGCCAGCAGCCCTACAGGGGGCGAGAGAGCCAGCGGCAATCAGCCCCAGCATTTT. The full variable domain, rest sourced from reference TRBV28 and TRBJ1-5, is DVKVTQSSRYLVKRTGEKVFLECVQDMDHENMFWYRQDPGLGLRLIYFSYDVKMKEKGDIPEGYSVSREKKERFSLILESASTNQTSMYLCASSPTGGERASGNQPQHFGDGTRLSIL.

This clone was recorded only once. The same CDR3 also results from other DNA sequences found in this sample. The chain carries TRBV6-1 and TRBJ1-3, with D uncertain. Germline V gene sequence: CDR1 MNHNS, CDR2 SASEGT. This CDR3 is 13 amino acids long. Deletions cut 9 bases from V and 0 bases from J, with 9 bases between. The CDR3 DNA is TGTGCCAGTCGACTGAGCTCTGGAAACACCATATATTTT. This codes for CASRLSSGNTIYF.

This sequence joins TRBV19 and TRBJ1-2; 7 positions agree with TRBD1. CDR1 is LNHDA, CDR2 SQIVND, per germline (reference sequence). The CDR3 has 14 residues. V lost 6 bases, J lost 8 bases, and 12 bases stayed unmatched. The CDR3 spells CASRYLTGSLGYTF. In DNA, the CDR3 is TGTGCCAGTAGATACCTGACAGGGTCATTGGGCTACACCTTC.

J is TRBJ2-5 and V is TRBV6-5, with 8 bases identical to TRBD2. Germline trimming cut 10 bases from V and 5 bases from J; bases unmatched to any gene: 6. The CDR3 has 12 residues. Germline CDR1 and CDR2: MNHEY and SVGAGI. DNA for the CDR3: TGTGCCACCGCGGGGGGAAGGGAGACCCAGTACTTC. Its translation: CATAGGRETQYF.

This chain uses TRBV6-6 with TRBJ1-5; TRBD1 matches 7 bases. CDR3 length equals 15 residues. Trimming removed 4 bases from V and 4 bases from J; junction bases left unmatched: 7. Germline V gene sequence: CDR1 MNHNY, CDR2 SVGAGI (reference sequence). In DNA form, the CDR3 reads TGTGCCAGCAGTTCCCAGGGGGAGAGGAATCAGCCCCAGCATTTT. It translates to CASSSQGERNQPQHF.

This clone came up a few times. CDR3 nucleotide sequence: TGTGCCAGCAGCATACAGGGGGCCACTCCGGAGCAGTTCTTC. It codes for CASSIQGATPEQFF. This rearrangement joins TRBV27 to TRBJ2-1; the match to TRBD1 covers 9 bases. Unmatched junction bases numbered 10, after V lost 6 bases and J lost 10 bases. The CDR3 has 14 residues. The germline V gene has CDR1 MNHEY and CDR2 SMNVEV (reference sequence).

The chain joins TRBV5-4 to TRBJ1-1, with 11 bases matching TRBD1. Per germline, CDR1 SGHNT and CDR2 YYREEE (reference sequence). The CDR3 spans 18 residues. V was clipped by 0 bases and J by 2 bases; unmatched bases: 9. For the CDR3, the DNA is TGTGCCAGCAGCTTGGCTGTTGGGACAGGGGGAAAAAACACTGAAGCTTTCTTT. Translating it yields CASSLAVGTGGKNTEAFF. The entire variable domain, with the rest obtained from reference TRBV5-4 and TRBJ1-1, is as follows: ETGVTQSPTHLIKTRGQQVTLRCSSQSGHNTVSWYQQALGQGPQFIFQYYREEENGRGNFPPRFSGLQFPNYSSELNVNALELDDSALYLCASSLAVGTGGKNTEAFFGQGTRLTVV.

This clone was seen a handful of times. The V gene is TRBV18, the J gene TRBJ1-5, with 8 bases that match TRBD1. V trimming: 5 bases; J trimming: 0 bases; junction bases outside the gene matches: 9. Germline CDR1 reads KGHSH; CDR2 reads LQKENI. The CDR3 consists of 17 residues. The CDR3 coding sequence is TGTGCCAGCTCATCCGCAGGGGGCGGAGGTAGCAATCAGCCCCAGCATTTT. Translated, it gives CASSSAGGGGSNQPQHF.

J is TRBJ1-6 and V is TRBV7-3; D unclear. CDR3 size: 13 residues. In germline, CDR1 is SGHTA, CDR2 FQGTGA. V dropped 2 bases and J dropped 9 bases, with 8 bases sitting between them. The CDR3 is CASSLFEGSPLHF. The CDR3 bases are TGTGCCAGCAGCTTATTTGAGGGTTCACCCCTCCACTTT.

The chain couples TRBV2 to TRBJ2-7; a weak D match, TRBD1 (6 bases). Germline assignment: CDR1 SNHLY and CDR2 FYNNEI. The V end was cut by 2 bases, the J end by 4 bases, with 15 bases between. CDR3 size: 15 residues. CDR3 region: CASSEKTGPVYEQYF. CDR3 coding DNA: TGTGCCAGCAGTGAAAAGACAGGTCCCGTGTACGAGCAGTACTTC.

The chain employs TRBV27 and TRBJ2-3, with D perhaps TRBD2 (6 bases). The CDR3 is 16 residues long. Germline V gives CDR1 MNHEY, CDR2 SMNVEV (reference sequence). V was trimmed by 3 bases and J by 6 bases, leaving 19 bases between them. CDR3 protein: CASSLRSGPTGDTQYF. DNA of the CDR3: TGTGCCAGCAGTTTGCGTAGCGGCCCAACCGGGGATACGCAGTATTTT.

The genes are TRBV19 and TRBJ2-7; D unresolved. Germline CDR1 LNHDA, CDR2 SQIVND (reference sequence). This CDR3 spans 15 amino acids. V gave up 5 bases and J gave up 1 base, with 15 bases separating them. CDR3 sequence: CASSARQTASYEQYF. The CDR3 DNA sequence: TGTGCCAGTAGTGCTCGACAAACTGCTTCCTACGAGCAGTACTTC.

This clone was detected only a few times. The chain carries TRBV4-1 and TRBJ1-1; 9 bases map to TRBD1. Germline CDR1 reads MGHRA; CDR2 reads YSYEKL. Germline trimming cut 3 bases from V and 4 bases from J; bases unmatched to any gene: 6. This CDR3 has 15 residues. CDR3 amino acids: CASSQPGQGSTEAFF. In nucleotides, the CDR3 is TGCGCCAGCAGCCAGCCAGGACAGGGGAGCACTGAAGCTTTCTTT.